This T cell receptor beta chain was sequenced in a study of blood T cell repertoires in COVID-19. Study background: Donors in the United States, Italy and Spain gave samples during acute or convalescent COVID-19. In each case, the material was cDNA or gDNA derived from T cells, B-cell-depleted T cells, or PBMCs.

Per the study methods: Amplified reference gene primers provided the basis for estimating nucleated cell counts. TCRdb's copy holds only in-frame clones and misses some; the assay was immunoSEQ multiplex PCR. That table is the source of V, J and clone size, and D and trimming were worked out from the DNA. The repertoire holds over 110,000 clones, roughly 88% seen once, with around 9.6% in the top ten. Germline V CDR1 and CDR2: LGHDT, YNNKEL (reference sequence). The trim removed 6 bases at V and 5 bases at J, leaving 7 bases unmatched. The CDR3 totals 14 residues. Sequencing was done on a sample of peripheral blood. The source is a man aged 60 to 75 with active or convalescent COVID-19. J is TRBJ2-5 and V is TRBV3-1 (or the pseudogene TRBV3-2); 9 positions agree with TRBD1. In nucleotides, the CDR3 is TGTGCCAGCAGTCAAACAGGGGGCAGCGAGACCCAGTACTTC. This codes for CASSQTGGSETQYF.